What follows are 21 T cell receptor beta chains derived from one specimen sequenced in a study of beta chain features in type 1 diabetes. The entirety of the isolated RNA underwent reverse transcription, so expressed TCRB transcripts were sequenced. The data were produced by immunoSEQ multiplex PCR, yet TCRdb's version contains in-frame clones alone and is incomplete. The sample holds some 190,000 clones, 6.5% to 8.5% seen once. Study-level findings and limits: Shorter TCRB CDR3s, moderately but significantly so, were found in Type 1 diabetes patients in all four CD4+ subsets.

What these receptors recognize is not known. Sample: central memory CD4+ T cells from blood. These TCRs come from a man aged 18-30 years with type 1 diabetes.

The rearrangement uses TRBV28 and TRBJ2-1; TRBD2 matches at 14 bases. Germline V CDR1 and CDR2: MDHEN, SYDVKM. The V and J ends lost 6 bases and 14 bases, in that order; junction bases with no gene match: 6. The CDR3 runs 13 residues. DNA of the CDR3: TGTGCCAGCAGCCTTGGACTAGCGGGAGGAAAGTTCTTC. Protein sequence: CASSLGLAGGKFF.

The genes are TRBV19 and TRBJ1-4; D is uncertain. Trimming removed 8 bases from V and 0 bases from J, with 7 bases in between. This CDR3 has 13 amino acids. Germline CDR1 is LNHDA and CDR2 is SQIVND (reference sequence). This CDR3 is CASGETTNEKLFF. Here the CDR3 DNA reads TGTGCCAGTGGAGAGACAACTAATGAAAAACTGTTTTTT.

This clone occurred a few times. The chain is built from TRBV6-1 and TRBJ2-2; 8 bases line up with TRBD2. The germline gives CDR1 MNHNS, CDR2 SASEGT. The CDR3 totals 14 residues. Germline trimming cut 8 bases from V and 3 bases from J; bases unmatched to any gene: 5. CDR3 region: CASLGLVDTGELFF. The CDR3, as DNA: TGTGCCAGCCTGGGACTAGTCGACACCGGGGAGCTGTTTTTT.

This rearrangement joins TRBV2 to TRBJ1-5; 10 positions match TRBD1. The CDR3 has 17 amino acids. The V gene's germline CDR1 is SNHLY and CDR2 FYNNEI. Trimming cost V 5 bases and J 2 bases; bases outside gene matches: 9. CDR3 in DNA: TGTGCCAGCAGTCTAAGCTCCGGGACAGGGGGCAATCAGCCCCAGCATTTT. Protein product: CASSLSSGTGGNQPQHF. The full variable domain, with the rest looked up from reference TRBV2 and TRBJ1-5, is EPEVTQTPSHQVTQMGQEVILRCVPISNHLYFYWYRQILGQKVEFLVSFYNNEISEKSEIFDDQFSVERPDGSNFTLKIRSTKLEDSAMYFCASSLSSGTGGNQPQHFGDGTRLSIL.

The chain links TRBV18 to TRBJ2-7, with 7 bases lining up with TRBD1. With 4 bases clipped from V and 4 bases from J, the junction kept 7 bases outside the gene matches. There are 14 residues in the CDR3. Per the germline V gene, CDR1 is KGHSH and CDR2 is LQKENI. The CDR3: CASSQSTGSYEQYF. The CDR3 DNA reads as TGTGCCAGCTCACAGTCGACAGGGTCTTACGAGCAGTACTTC.

This clone has ten or more counts. The gene calls are TRBV27 and TRBJ2-1; 10 nucleotides match TRBD1. V lost 7 bases and J lost 7; bases outside the gene matches: 7. The germline gives CDR1 MNHEY, CDR2 SMNVEV (reference sequence). CDR3 length: 14 amino acids. For the CDR3, the DNA is TGTGCCAGCACTCGACAGGGGGCGCGTAATGAGCAGTTCTTC. It encodes CASTRQGARNEQFF.

The rearrangement joins TRBV5-1 to TRBJ2-7; D gene ambiguous. The germline CDR1 and CDR2 sequences are SGHRS and YFSETQ. CDR3 length: 14 amino acids. The V gene lost 5 bases and the J gene lost 4 bases, with 16 bases spanning the gap. In DNA form, the CDR3 reads TGCGCCAGCAGTGATGGCGGCTCCGGGTACGAGCAGTACTTC. It encodes CASSDGGSGYEQYF. Full variable domain (rest looked up from reference TRBV5-1 and TRBJ2-7): KAGVTQTPRYLIKTRGQQVTLSCSPISGHRSVSWYQQTPGQGLQFLFEYFSETQRNKGNFPGRFSGRQFSNSRSEMNVSTLELGDSALYLCASSDGGSGYEQYFGPGTRLTVT.

This clone was seen only a few times. The rearrangement joins TRBV10-3 to TRBJ1-5, with D possibly being TRBD1 (6 bases). The length of the CDR3 is 16 residues. The ends were cut back, 1 base at V and 2 bases at J, with 12 bases in the middle. CDR1 is ENHRY, CDR2 SYGVKD, per germline. CDR3 DNA sequence: TGTGCCATCAGTGAGTTGGGGGCAGGGGGCAATCAGCCCCAGCATTTT. Protein: CAISELGAGGNQPQHF.

At least ten counts were recorded for this clone. The genes are TRBV7-2 and TRBJ2-3; D is unresolved. The V gene's germline CDR1 is SGHTA and CDR2 FQGNSA. The CDR3 extends over 13 amino acids. Deletions cut 3 bases from V and 6 bases from J, with 10 bases between. CDR3 bases: TGTGCCAGCAGCTTTAGCCAAGGCGATACGCAGTATTTT. Residues: CASSFSQGDTQYF.

This clone showed up just a few times. The rearrangement links TRBV19 to TRBJ2-7; D is possibly TRBD2 (6 bases). Germline V gene lookup returns CDR1 LNHDA and CDR2 SQIVND (reference sequence). V was trimmed by 4 bases and J by 3 bases, leaving 10 bases between them. This CDR3 is built from 13 residues. In DNA, the CDR3 is TGTGCCAGTAGTAGATCGGAGGGCTACGAGCAGTACTTC. This sequence encodes CASSRSEGYEQYF.

This clone was picked up a small number of times. The chain carries TRBV11-2 and TRBJ2-3; D remains unclear. Trimming removed 0 bases from V and 0 bases from J, with 10 bases in between. This CDR3 is built from 16 residues. Germline V gene data show CDR1 as SGHAT and CDR2 as FQNNGV. This chain's CDR3 is CASSLDALTSTDTQYF. Here the CDR3 DNA reads TGTGCCAGCAGCTTAGACGCGCTTACTAGCACAGATACGCAGTATTTT. Variable domain in full (rest from reference TRBV11-2 and TRBJ2-3): EAGVAQSPRYKIIEKRQSVAFWCNPISGHATLYWYQQILGQGPKLLIQFQNNGVVDDSQLPKDRFSAERLKGVDSTLKIQPAKLEDSAVYLCASSLDALTSTDTQYFGPGTRLTVL.

The CDR3, as DNA: TGTGCCAGCTCACCAAGAGCAAGCAGTCTAGATGAGCAGTTCTTC. Translated, it gives CASSPRASSLDEQFF. V usage is TRBV18 and J usage is TRBJ2-1, with no clear D. The CDR3 runs 15 residues. V was shortened by 2 bases and J by 8 bases, with 16 bases between the two germline ends. Germline V gene sequence: CDR1 KGHSH, CDR2 LQKENI.

This clone has more than one count but fewer than ten. CDR3 amino acids: CAWTTREDQPQHF. DNA of the CDR3: TGTGCCTGGACAACACGCGAGGATCAGCCCCAGCATTTT. The rearrangement links TRBV30 to TRBJ1-5; D ambiguous. V was clipped by 4 bases and J by 5 bases, with 12 bases between them. CDR3 length: 13 residues. Looked up from germline, CDR1 is GTSNPN and CDR2 is SVGIG (reference sequence).

The V and J genes are TRBV4-1 and TRBJ1-5; 7 positions agree with TRBD1. In germline, CDR1 is MGHRA, CDR2 YSYEKL. CDR3 length: 15 amino acids. J lost 1 base, V lost 0 bases, and 0 bases had no gene match. CDR3 coding DNA: TGCGCCAGCAGCCAAGAGACAGGGAGCAATCAGCCCCAGCATTTT. The encoded protein is CASSQETGSNQPQHF.

This clone turned up a few times. This chain connects TRBV21-1 to TRBJ1-2; the table's D call TRBD1 went unverified against the DNA. TRBV21-1 is reported as a pseudogene. There are 15 residues in the CDR3. The CDR3 loop is CASSKISGANYGYTF. CDR3 bases: TGTGCCAGCAGCAAAATCTCAGGGGCTAACTATGGCTACACCTTC.

The sample holds one count of this clone. The chain carries TRBV6-1 and TRBJ1-5; D is possibly TRBD1 (5 bases). The CDR3 is made up of 13 amino acids. The V end was cut by 10 bases, the J end by 0 bases, with 10 bases between. The germline CDR1 and CDR2 sequences are MNHNS and SASEGT. CDR3 loop: CATLGGSNQPQHF. In nucleotides, the CDR3 is TGTGCCACCCTGGGGGGTAGCAATCAGCCCCAGCATTTT.

CDR3 DNA: TGTGCCAGCAGCCTCCTCCCTGGACAGGGCGGCGAGCAGTACTTC. Translating it yields CASSLLPGQGGEQYF. V usage is TRBV7-2 and J usage is TRBJ2-7; TRBD1 agrees at 8 bases. Germline CDR1 and CDR2: SGHTA and FQGNSA. The CDR3 is 15 amino acids. Trimming at V came to 5 bases and at J to 6 bases, leaving 12 bases not matched to a gene.

The V call is TRBV5-6, the J call TRBJ1-5; D may be TRBD1 (5 bases). The V end was cut by 4 bases, the J end by 4 bases, with 18 bases between. In germline, CDR1 is SGHDT, CDR2 YYEEEE. The CDR3 extends over 16 amino acids. CDR3 coding DNA: TGTGCCAGCAGCATCTACTTGGGGGGAGGTAATCAGCCCCAGCATTTT. Translated: CASSIYLGGGNQPQHF.

This clone has more than one count but fewer than ten. The chain links TRBV5-1 to TRBJ2-3; maybe TRBD2 (5 bases). Trimming pared 1 base from V and 0 bases from J, leaving 15 bases between. The CDR3 consists of 17 residues. Germline V gives CDR1 SGHRS, CDR2 YFSETQ. In DNA form, the CDR3 reads TGCGCCAGCAGCTTGTCATACCTAGCCGCTAGCACAGATACGCAGTATTTT. As protein: CASSLSYLAASTDTQYF. Using reference TRBV5-1 and TRBJ2-3 for the parts outside the CDR3, the full variable domain is KAGVTQTPRYLIKTRGQQVTLSCSPISGHRSVSWYQQTPGQGLQFLFEYFSETQRNKGNFPGRFSGRQFSNSRSEMNVSTLELGDSALYLCASSLSYLAASTDTQYFGPGTRLTVL.

The chain couples TRBV10-3 to TRBJ1-1; D is undetermined. The germline gives CDR1 ENHRY, CDR2 SYGVKD. Deletions cut 7 bases from V and 4 bases from J, with 13 bases between. This CDR3 has 13 residues. CDR3 in DNA: TGTGCCATCATGGAGACGGGAGGCACTGAAGCTTTCTTT. This gives the protein CAIMETGGTEAFF.

The sample holds a few counts of this clone. The chain links TRBV19 to TRBJ2-3; 8 bases are shared with TRBD1. This CDR3 spans 14 amino acids. V lost 10 bases and J lost 1; bases outside the gene matches: 7. The V gene's germline CDR1 is LNHDA and CDR2 SQIVND (reference sequence). CDR3 DNA sequence: TGTGCCACTTCGGACAGGGTGGGCACAGATACGCAGTATTTT. It yields the protein CATSDRVGTDTQYF.